The T cell receptor beta chain described here comes from a study of blood T cells in healthy people across ages (dated by TCRdb to between 2015 and 2017). For the wider study: In model experiments, roughly one uniquely barcoded TCR beta cDNA molecule per two T cells was captured by template switching. The study measured age-related changes in TCR beta repertoire diversity using deep sequencing normalized with unique cDNA molecular identifiers. To avoid experimental bias, donors of different ages were distributed randomly across sequencing lanes. Two additional independent replicas of 1 million unique cDNA reads from the same blood draw were analyzed for two donors (one aged 18 to 30 and one aged 80 or older). The donors were divided into four age groups: young (average around 16 years), middle-aged (almost 40), aged (around 67) and long-lived (nearly 85).

The cysteine opens and the phenylalanine closes a CDR3 of 16 amino acids. The entry retains the CDR3 DNA only, 48 bases that are in frame from base 1. The germline V gene (reference sequence) specifies LNHDA as CDR1 and SQIVND as CDR2. Germline trimming amounts to 4 bases on V and 10 bases on J, with 10 as the count of junction bases outside the gene matches. Systemically healthy Caucasian individuals from Russia, 35 to 50 in total and aged roughly 6 to 100 years, were included as donors. Each donor gave about 9.7 milliliters of peripheral blood, drawn into EDTA-treated Vacutainer tubes. PBMCs were isolated by Ficoll-Paque density-gradient centrifugation, with at least 6 million obtained per sample. Total RNA, at least 6 micrograms per sample, was extracted from PBMCs with Trizol reagent. For every donor, flow cytometry on a PBMC aliquot measured the percentage of naive CD45RAhigh/CD27high T cells.

Remarks on this clonotype: Its antigen is still unknown. Base qualities are not recorded, but no much larger clone differs from it by a single base.

Library construction relied on 5' RACE. Reads for this sample came from an Illumina HiSeq 2500. A second PCR of about 6 to 12 cycles was performed with a sample-barcoded 5' primer and a J-beta primer mix. A unique molecular identifier was introduced onto each TCR beta cDNA molecule by a template-switch 5' adaptor carrying 12 random nucleotides. At least 2.5 million CDR3-containing paired-end reads were obtained from each sample. First-strand cDNA was synthesized from all RNA with the Mint cDNA synthesis kit, primed by a TRBC-specific oligonucleotide. Following uracil-DNA glycosylase treatment, a first 18-cycle PCR with universal primers M1SS and BC2_uni_R was performed on all cDNA. In the paper's pipeline: Normalization of each sample was performed by random selection of 1 million high-quality reads, each carrying a distinct molecular identifier. Reads with shared molecular identifiers were discarded instead of being binned into consensus sequences. MiTCR, run with a Q25 quality threshold and the strictest error-elimination algorithm, handled CDR3 identification, clonotype clustering and error correction. Lower-bound total TCR beta diversity was estimated with a nonparametric unseen species model using Euler transformation. In-frame beta chains were kept once TCRdb had trimmed the public reads at Q25 with fastp and called clones with MiXCR. Entries are consolidated by CDR3 protein sequence, retaining the most common genes and DNA. The V and J calls here are based on TCRdb, not the publication. The sample table contains about 720,000 distinct CDR3 sequences; only one count was recorded for 22% of them. Of the sample, roughly 22% falls within the top ten clones.

Broader findings and caveats from the paper: Conclusive comparison of naive and antigen-experienced compartments was prevented by the profiling of bulk unsorted PBMCs. Because the CMV infection status of the donors was unknown, age-related changes in expanded clonotypes may potentially have been confounded. Estimates of total diversity from one million sequenced T cells were regarded as lower bounds and underestimates. As age increased, observed TCR beta diversity per million T cells dropped in a roughly linear way, and a significant reduction was already evident by age about 40. The long-lived group showed more naive CD4+ T cells, fewer expanded clones and increased TCR diversity than the aged group, suggesting age selection. Observed TCR beta diversity correlated strongly with the percentage of naive T cells measured by flow cytometry.

This TCR was recovered from a man in his sixties or seventies in good health. The chain is encoded by TRBV19 joined to TRBJ1-6; TRBD1 lines up with 10 middle nucleotides. Sample: blood. The CDR3 here reads CASSRGPGTGDSPLHF. The nucleotide sequence reads as follows: TGTGCCAGTAGTAGAGGACCCGGGACAGGGGACTCACCCCTCCACTTT. When the CDR3 is completed using the reference TRBV19 and TRBJ1-6 genes on either side, the full variable domain is DGGITQSPKYLFRKEGQNVTLSCEQNLNHDAMYWYRQDPGQGLRLIYYSQIVNDFQKGDIAEGYSVSREKKESFPLTVTSAQKNPTAFYLCASSRGPGTGDSPLHFGNGTRLTVT.